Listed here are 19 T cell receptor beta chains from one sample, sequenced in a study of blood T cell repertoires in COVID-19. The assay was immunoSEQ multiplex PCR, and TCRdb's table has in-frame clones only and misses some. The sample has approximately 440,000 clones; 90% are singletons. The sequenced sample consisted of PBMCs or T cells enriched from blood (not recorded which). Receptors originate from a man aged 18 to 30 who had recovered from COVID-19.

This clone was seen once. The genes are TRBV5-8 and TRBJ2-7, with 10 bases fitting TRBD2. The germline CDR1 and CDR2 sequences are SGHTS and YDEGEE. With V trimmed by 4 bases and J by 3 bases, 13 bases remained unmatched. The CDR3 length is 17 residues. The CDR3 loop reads CASSENLSGRAGYEQYF. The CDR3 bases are TGTGCCAGCAGCGAGAACTTAAGCGGGAGGGCTGGCTACGAGCAGTACTTC.

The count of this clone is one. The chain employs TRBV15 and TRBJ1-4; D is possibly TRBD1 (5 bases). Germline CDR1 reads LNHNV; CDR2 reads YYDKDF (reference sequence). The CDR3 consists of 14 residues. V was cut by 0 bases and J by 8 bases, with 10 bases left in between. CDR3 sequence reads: CATSREAGREKLFF. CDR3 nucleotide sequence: TGTGCCACCAGCAGAGAGGCAGGGAGGGAAAAACTGTTTTTT.

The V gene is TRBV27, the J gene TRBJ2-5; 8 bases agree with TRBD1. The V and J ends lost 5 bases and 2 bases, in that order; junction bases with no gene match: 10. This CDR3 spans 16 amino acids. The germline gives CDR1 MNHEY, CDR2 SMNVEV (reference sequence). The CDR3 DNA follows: TGTGCCAGCAGTCCGGGACAGGCCTGGGGGCAAGAGACCCAGTACTTC. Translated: CASSPGQAWGQETQYF.

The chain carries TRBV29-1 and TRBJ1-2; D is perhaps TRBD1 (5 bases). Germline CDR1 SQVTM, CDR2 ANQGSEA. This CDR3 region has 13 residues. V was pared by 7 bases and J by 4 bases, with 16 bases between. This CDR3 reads CSATGGFSYGYTF. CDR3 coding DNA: TGCAGCGCCACGGGGGGTTTTAGCTATGGCTACACCTTC.

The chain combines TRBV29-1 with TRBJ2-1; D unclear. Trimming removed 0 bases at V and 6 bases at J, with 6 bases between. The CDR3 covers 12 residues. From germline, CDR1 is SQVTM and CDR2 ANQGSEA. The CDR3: CSVEELANEQFF. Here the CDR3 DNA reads TGCAGCGTTGAAGAGTTGGCCAATGAGCAGTTCTTC.

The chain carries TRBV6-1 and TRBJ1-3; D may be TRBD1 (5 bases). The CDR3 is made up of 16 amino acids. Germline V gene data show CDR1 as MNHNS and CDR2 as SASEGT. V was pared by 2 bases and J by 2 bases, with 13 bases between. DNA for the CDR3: TGTGCCAGCAGTGAATTTCCGGCAGGGACTGGAAACACCATATATTTT. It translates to CASSEFPAGTGNTIYF.

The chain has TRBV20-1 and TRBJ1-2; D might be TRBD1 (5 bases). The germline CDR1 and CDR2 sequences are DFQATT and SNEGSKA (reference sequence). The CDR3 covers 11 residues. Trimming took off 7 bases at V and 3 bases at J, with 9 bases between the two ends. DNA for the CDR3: TGCAGTGTGACAGCCGACTATGGCTACACCTTC. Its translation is CSVTADYGYTF.

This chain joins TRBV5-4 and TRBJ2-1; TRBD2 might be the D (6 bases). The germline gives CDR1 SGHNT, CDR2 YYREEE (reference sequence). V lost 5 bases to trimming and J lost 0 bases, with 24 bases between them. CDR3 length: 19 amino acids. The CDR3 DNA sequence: TGTGCCAGCAGACCTAGAGGAGGGGTAATGTTAAGCTCCTACAATGAGCAGTTCTTC. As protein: CASRPRGGVMLSSYNEQFF. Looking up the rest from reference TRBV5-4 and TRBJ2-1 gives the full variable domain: ETGVTQSPTHLIKTRGQQVTLRCSSQSGHNTVSWYQQALGQGPQFIFQYYREEENGRGNFPPRFSGLQFPNYSSELNVNALELDDSALYLCASRPRGGVMLSSYNEQFFGPGTRLTVL.

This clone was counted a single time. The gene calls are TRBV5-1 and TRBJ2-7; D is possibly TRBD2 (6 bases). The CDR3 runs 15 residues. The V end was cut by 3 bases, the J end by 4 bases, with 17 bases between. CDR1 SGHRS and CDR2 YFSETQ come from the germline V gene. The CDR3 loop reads CASSSSGGTTYEQYF. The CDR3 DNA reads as TGCGCCAGCAGCTCCTCCGGCGGGACGACTTACGAGCAGTACTTC.

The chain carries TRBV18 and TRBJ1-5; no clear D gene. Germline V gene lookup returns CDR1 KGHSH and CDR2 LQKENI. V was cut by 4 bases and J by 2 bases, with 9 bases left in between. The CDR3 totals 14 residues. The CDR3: CASSRWGGNQPQHF. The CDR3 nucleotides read TGTGCCAGCTCACGGTGGGGAGGCAATCAGCCCCAGCATTTT.

The CDR3 region has the DNA TGCAGTGCTAGTAAAAGGCGAGGAGCGAACACCGGGGAGCTGTTTTTT. Translated, it gives CSASKRRGANTGELFF. The genes are TRBV20-1 and TRBJ2-2; no clear D. Deletions cut 3 bases from V and 0 bases from J, with 14 bases between. This CDR3 spans 16 amino acids. Germline assignment: CDR1 DFQATT and CDR2 SNEGSKA (reference sequence).

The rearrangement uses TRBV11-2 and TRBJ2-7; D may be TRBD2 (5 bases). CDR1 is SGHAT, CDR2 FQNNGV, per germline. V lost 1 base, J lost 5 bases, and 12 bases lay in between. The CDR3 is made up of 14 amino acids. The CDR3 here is CASSLAGIRDEQYF. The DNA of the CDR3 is TGTGCCAGCAGCTTAGCCGGGATTCGGGACGAGCAGTACTTC.

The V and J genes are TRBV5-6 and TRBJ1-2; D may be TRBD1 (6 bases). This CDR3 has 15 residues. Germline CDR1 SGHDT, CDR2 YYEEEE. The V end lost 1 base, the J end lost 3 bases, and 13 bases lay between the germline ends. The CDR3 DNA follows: TGTGCCAGCAGCTTGTTTCAGGGGCAAGACTATGGCTACACCTTC. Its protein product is CASSLFQGQDYGYTF.

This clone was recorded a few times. DNA for the CDR3: TGTGCCAGCTCAGTGTCCCATAGCAATCAGCCCCAGCATTTT. It is translated as CASSVSHSNQPQHF. This chain connects TRBV18 to TRBJ1-5; D is ambiguous. V shed 5 bases and J shed 0 bases, with 8 bases lying between them. CDR1 is KGHSH and CDR2 is LQKENI in the germline V gene. The CDR3 covers 14 residues.

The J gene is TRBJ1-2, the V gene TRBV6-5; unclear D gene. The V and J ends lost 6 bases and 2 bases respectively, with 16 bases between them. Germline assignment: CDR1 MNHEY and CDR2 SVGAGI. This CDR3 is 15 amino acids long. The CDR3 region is CASSRTRTLNYGYTF. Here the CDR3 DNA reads TGTGCCAGCAGCCGAACTAGGACCCTAAACTATGGCTACACCTTC.

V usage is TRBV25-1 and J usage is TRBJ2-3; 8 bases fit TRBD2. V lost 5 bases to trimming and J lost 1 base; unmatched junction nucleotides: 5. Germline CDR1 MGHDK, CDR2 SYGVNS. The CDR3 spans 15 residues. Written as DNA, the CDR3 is TGTGCCAGCAGTTTTACGGGGGGGGGCACAGATACGCAGTATTTT. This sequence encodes CASSFTGGGTDTQYF.

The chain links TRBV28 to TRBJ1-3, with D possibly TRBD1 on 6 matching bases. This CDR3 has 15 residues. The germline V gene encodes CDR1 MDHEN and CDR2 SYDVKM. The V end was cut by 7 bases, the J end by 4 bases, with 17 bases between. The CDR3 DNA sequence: TGTGCCAGCAATCTTGGACAGTTAGGGGGAAACACCATATATTTT. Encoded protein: CASNLGQLGGNTIYF.

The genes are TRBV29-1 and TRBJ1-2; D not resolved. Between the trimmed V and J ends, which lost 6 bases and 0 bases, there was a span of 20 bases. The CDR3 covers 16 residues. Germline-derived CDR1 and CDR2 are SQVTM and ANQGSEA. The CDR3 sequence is CSVVEGGRKANYGYTF. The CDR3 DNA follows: TGCAGCGTGGTGGAGGGAGGGAGAAAAGCTAACTATGGCTACACCTTC.

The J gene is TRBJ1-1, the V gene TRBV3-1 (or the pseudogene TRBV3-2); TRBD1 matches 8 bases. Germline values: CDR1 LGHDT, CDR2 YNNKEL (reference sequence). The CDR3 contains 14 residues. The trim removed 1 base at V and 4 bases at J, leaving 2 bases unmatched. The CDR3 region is CASSQGQGFTEAFF. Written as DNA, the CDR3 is TGTGCCAGCAGCCAAGGACAGGGGTTCACTGAAGCTTTCTTT.